This is a list of T cell receptor beta chains from one sample in a study of T-cell memory formation after mild COVID-19. Each CDR3 protein is one row after TCRdb ran MiXCR on the 5' RACE reads. The top ten clones hold roughly 23% of a sample with 250,000 or so distinct CDR3 sequences, roughly 18% of them seen once. Sequenced: PBMCs or a T cell subset sorted from them (not recorded which). All receptors come from a man aged 18-30 years who had mild COVID-19 (a few samples of this study predate the infection). Cell type and time point are not known. Each CDR3 is given with its conserved first and last residue. D genes are given only for firm matches. For some rows the clone size is stated as once, few or many, or as a class when expanded; others skip it.

v_gene: TRBV4-2
j_gene: TRBJ1-2
abundance: few
d_gene: TRBD1
CDR3nt: TGTGCCAGCAGCCAAGATTTCAGCGCCCCGGACAGGTACTATGGCTACACCTTC
CDR3aa: CASSQDFSAPDRYYGYTF

v_gene: TRBV5-1
j_gene: TRBJ2-3
abundance: few
d_gene: TRBD1
CDR3nt: TGCGCCAGCAGCACACAGGGGGGAGACCTCACAGATACGCAGTATTTT
CDR3aa: CASSTQGGDLTDTQYF

v_gene: TRBV4-1
j_gene: TRBJ1-5
abundance: few
d_gene: NA
CDR3nt: TGCGCCAGCAGCCAAGATGCCCGGGATCAGCCCCAGCATTTT
CDR3aa: CASSQDARDQPQHF

v_gene: TRBV18
j_gene: TRBJ1-1
abundance: few
d_gene: NA
CDR3nt: TGTGCCAGCTCCCCCGTCCGGGACACTGAAGCTTTCTTT
CDR3aa: CASSPVRDTEAFF

v_gene: TRBV15
j_gene: TRBJ2-1
abundance: few
d_gene: TRBD2
CDR3nt: TGTGCCACCAGCAGAGAGCCTAGCGGGGGAACCAATGAGCAGTTCTTC
CDR3aa: CATSREPSGGTNEQFF

v_gene: TRBV11-3
j_gene: TRBJ2-1
abundance: NA
d_gene: NA
CDR3nt: TGTGCCAGCAGCTTAGATCGAATTGAGCAGTTCTTC
CDR3aa: CASSLDRIEQFF

v_gene: TRBV12-3/TRBV12-4
j_gene: TRBJ2-2
abundance: NA
d_gene: NA
CDR3nt: TGTGCCAGCGTTGAATTTGGGGGGCACACCGGGGAGCTGTTTTTT
CDR3aa: CASVEFGGHTGELFF

v_gene: TRBV3-1
j_gene: TRBJ1-1
abundance: many
d_gene: NA
CDR3nt: TGTGCCAGCAGCCAAGTTTCCGGTAGCACTGAAGCTTTCTTT
CDR3aa: CASSQVSGSTEAFF

v_gene: TRBV6-2/TRBV6-3
j_gene: TRBJ1-1
abundance: few
d_gene: NA
CDR3nt: TGTGCCAGCAGTTACTATACCAGGGAGAAAGCTTTCTTT
CDR3aa: CASSYYTREKAFF

v_gene: TRBV6-6
j_gene: TRBJ2-7
abundance: NA
d_gene: TRBD1
CDR3nt: TGTGCCAGCAGTCACGGGACAGCCTTGGAGCAGTACTTC
CDR3aa: CASSHGTALEQYF

v_gene: TRBV12-3/TRBV12-4
j_gene: TRBJ2-7
abundance: NA
d_gene: TRBD1
CDR3nt: TGTGCCAGCCAACGAGGACAGGGAACCTACGAGCAGTACTTC
CDR3aa: CASQRGQGTYEQYF

v_gene: TRBV20-1
j_gene: TRBJ2-1
abundance: NA
d_gene: TRBD1
CDR3nt: TGCAGTGCTAGAGATCATGGCAGGGGGTACAATGAGCAGTTCTTC
CDR3aa: CSARDHGRGYNEQFF

v_gene: TRBV5-1
j_gene: TRBJ2-7
abundance: few
d_gene: TRBD1
CDR3nt: TGCGCCAGCAGCAGGAGGACAGGGGGCGTCTCATACGAGCAGTACTTC
CDR3aa: CASSRRTGGVSYEQYF

v_gene: TRBV5-1
j_gene: TRBJ1-4
abundance: few
d_gene: NA
CDR3nt: TGCGCCAGCAGCTTGGCCCTCGTTTCAGGAGAAAAACTGTTTTTT
CDR3aa: CASSLALVSGEKLFF

v_gene: TRBV4-3
j_gene: TRBJ2-2
abundance: few
d_gene: NA
CDR3nt: TGCGCCAGCAGCCGGAGGGGGACCTCGGTCACCGGGGAGCTGTTTTTT
CDR3aa: CASSRRGTSVTGELFF

v_gene: TRBV6-2/TRBV6-3
j_gene: TRBJ2-7
abundance: few
d_gene: NA
CDR3nt: TGTGCCAGCACCCCAGGTTACCACGAGCAGTACTTC
CDR3aa: CASTPGYHEQYF

v_gene: TRBV6-2/TRBV6-3
j_gene: TRBJ1-1
abundance: NA
d_gene: NA
CDR3nt: TGTGCCAGCAGTTACCCCGCCATTGAAGCTTTCTTT
CDR3aa: CASSYPAIEAFF

v_gene: TRBV3-1
j_gene: TRBJ1-2
abundance: NA
d_gene: NA
CDR3nt: TGTGCCAGCAGCCAAGCTTGGGCCAACTATGGCTACACCTTC
CDR3aa: CASSQAWANYGYTF

v_gene: TRBV5-5
j_gene: TRBJ1-1
abundance: many
d_gene: NA
CDR3nt: TGTGCCAGCAGCCCTGGCCCTCCGGGTGGCACTGAAGCTTTCTTT
CDR3aa: CASSPGPPGGTEAFF

v_gene: TRBV24-1
j_gene: TRBJ2-1
abundance: few
d_gene: TRBD1
CDR3nt: TGTGCCACCGTCGACAGGGATGAGCAGTTCTTC
CDR3aa: CATVDRDEQFF

v_gene: TRBV4-1
j_gene: TRBJ2-3
abundance: many
d_gene: NA
CDR3nt: TGCGCCAGCAGCCAAGAGATGGCCCCCTCCACAGATACGCAGTATTTT
CDR3aa: CASSQEMAPSTDTQYF

v_gene: TRBV4-1
j_gene: TRBJ2-5
abundance: few
d_gene: NA
CDR3nt: TGCGCCAGCAGCCAAGCCCTCAGGGAGACCCAGTACTTC
CDR3aa: CASSQALRETQYF

v_gene: TRBV20-1
j_gene: TRBJ2-5
abundance: NA
d_gene: TRBD2
CDR3nt: TGCAGTGCCCTAAGCGGGGGGGACCAAGAGACCCAGTACTTC
CDR3aa: CSALSGGDQETQYF

v_gene: TRBV30
j_gene: TRBJ1-5
abundance: once
d_gene: NA
CDR3nt: TGTGCCTGGAGTTCAGGGGTCCATCAGCCCCAGCATTTT
CDR3aa: CAWSSGVHQPQHF

v_gene: TRBV27
j_gene: TRBJ1-1
abundance: NA
d_gene: TRBD1
CDR3nt: TGTGCCAGCAGTTTTTTGGGACAGGGCCTGAAAGTGGCTTTCTTT
CDR3aa: CASSFLGQGLKVAFF

v_gene: TRBV5-1
j_gene: TRBJ2-1
abundance: few
d_gene: TRBD2
CDR3nt: TGCGCCAGCAGCTTCGGGGGGGCAGTGTGGGAGCAGTTCTTC
CDR3aa: CASSFGGAVWEQFF

v_gene: TRBV20-1
j_gene: TRBJ1-1
abundance: NA
d_gene: NA
CDR3nt: TGCAGTGCTAGAAGTAGGGACGGGAACACTGAAGCTTTCTTT
CDR3aa: CSARSRDGNTEAFF

v_gene: TRBV7-8
j_gene: TRBJ2-3
abundance: NA
d_gene: NA
CDR3nt: TGTGCCAGCAGCTTACCTAGTGATACGCAGTATTTT
CDR3aa: CASSLPSDTQYF

v_gene: TRBV5-1
j_gene: TRBJ1-4
abundance: NA
d_gene: NA
CDR3nt: TGCGCCAGCAGCTTGGGGAGGGGGGCCGAAAAACTGTTTTTT
CDR3aa: CASSLGRGAEKLFF

v_gene: TRBV12-3/TRBV12-4
j_gene: TRBJ1-2
abundance: many
d_gene: NA
CDR3nt: TGTGCCAGCAGCCAGGGGTTTAGCTACACCTTC
CDR3aa: CASSQGFSYTF